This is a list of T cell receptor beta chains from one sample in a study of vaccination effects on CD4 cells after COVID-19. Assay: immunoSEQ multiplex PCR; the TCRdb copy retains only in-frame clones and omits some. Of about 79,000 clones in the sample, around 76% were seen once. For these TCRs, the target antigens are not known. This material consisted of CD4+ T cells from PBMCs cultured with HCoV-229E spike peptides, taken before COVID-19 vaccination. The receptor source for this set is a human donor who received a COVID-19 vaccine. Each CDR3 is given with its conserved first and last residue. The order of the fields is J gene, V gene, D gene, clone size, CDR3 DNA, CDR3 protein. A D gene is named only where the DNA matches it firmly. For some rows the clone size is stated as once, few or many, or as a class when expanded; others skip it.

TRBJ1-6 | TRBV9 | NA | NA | TGTGCCAGCAGCCCCACCCGTAATTCACCCCTCCACTTT | CASSPTRNSPLHF
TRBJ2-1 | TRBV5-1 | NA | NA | TGCGCCAGCAGCCCCCGGGGACCCAGCTCCTACAATGAGCAGTTCTTC | CASSPRGPSSYNEQFF
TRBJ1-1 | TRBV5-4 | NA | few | TGTGCCAGCAGCTCCCAAGGTCTCAACACTGAAGCTTTCTTT | CASSSQGLNTEAFF
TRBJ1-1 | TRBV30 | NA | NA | TGTGCCTGGAGCTCGGGTGGCAGGTGGGAGAGGCCGAACACTGAAGCTTTCTTT | CAWSSGGRWERPNTEAFF
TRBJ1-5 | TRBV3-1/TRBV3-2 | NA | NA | TGTGCCAGCAGCCAAGGGTTAAATCAGCCCCAGCATTTT | CASSQGLNQPQHF
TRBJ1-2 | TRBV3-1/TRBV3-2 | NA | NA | TGTGCCAGCAGCCAAGGATCCCACTGGAGCTATGGCTACACCTTC | CASSQGSHWSYGYTF
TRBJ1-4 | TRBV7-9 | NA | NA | TGTGCCCCCAAAGGGGGTGTAACTAATGAAAAACTGTTTTTT | CAPKGGVTNEKLFF
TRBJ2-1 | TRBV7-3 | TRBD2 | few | TGTGCCAGCAGCCTCACTAGCGGGAACCACAATGAGCAGTTCTTC | CASSLTSGNHNEQFF
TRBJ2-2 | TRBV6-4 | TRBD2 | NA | TGTGCCAGCAAAACTAGCGGAAACACCGGGGAGCTGTTTTTT | CASKTSGNTGELFF
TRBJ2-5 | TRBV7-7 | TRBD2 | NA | TGTGCCAGCAGCTTGTCACTAGCGGCTGAGACCCAGTACTTC | CASSLSLAAETQYF